The 6 T cell receptor beta chains below all came from one sample that was sequenced in a study of molecular identifiers for immune sequencing clone quantification. TCRdb recomputed calls from the PCR reads with MiXCR, one row per CDR3 protein. The data hold about 89,000 distinct CDR3 sequences, with 15% to 20% observed a single time. Sequenced: naive CD8+ T cells from blood, with Jurkat cell RNA spiked in. Subset denoted: FACS-sorted CD8+CD4-CCR7+CD45RA+ naive T cells. These receptor sequences come from a human donor in good health. Some libraries in this study had Jurkat cell RNA spiked in.

This clonotype was recorded many times. This chain connects TRBV7-2 to TRBJ2-3; maybe TRBD2 (6 bases). Trimming removed 5 bases at V and 2 bases at J, with 14 bases between. Looked up from germline, CDR1 is SGHTA and CDR2 is FQGNSA. The CDR3 is made up of 15 amino acids. CDR3 amino acids: CASSHTGLITDTQYF. The CDR3 DNA sequence: TGTGCCAGCAGCCACACGGGACTTATCACAGATACGCAGTATTTT.

This clonotype was observed at least ten times. V and J are TRBV10-2 and TRBJ1-1; D remains ambiguous. Germline V lookup: CDR1 WSHSY, CDR2 SAAADI. There are 13 residues in the CDR3. V was trimmed by 3 bases and J by 2 bases, leaving 7 bases between them. Written as DNA, the CDR3 is TGCGCCAGCAGTGACTACAGTAACACTGAAGCTTTCTTT. Its protein is CASSDYSNTEAFF.

This clonotype was seen many times. This rearrangement joins TRBV12-3 or TRBV12-4 to TRBJ2-5; D perhaps matches TRBD2 (5 bases). The CDR3 totals 15 residues. Deletions cut 6 bases from V and 0 bases from J, with 14 bases between. CDR3 nucleotide sequence: TGTGCCAGCAGCTATCGAGGGCCAGACCAAGAGACCCAGTACTTC. The encoded protein is CASSYRGPDQETQYF.

As for this clonotype: A much larger clone is a single base away; this may be a read error. V is TRBV2 and J is TRBJ2-7; 8 bases fit TRBD1. Per the germline V gene, CDR1 is SNHLY and CDR2 is FYNNEI. The CDR3 length is 13 residues. V was pared by 8 bases and J by 2 bases, with 5 bases of the junction left unmatched. CDR3 coding DNA: TGTGCCAGCCTCGGGACAGGTCCCTACGAGCAGTACTTC. It specifies CASLGTGPYEQYF. The variable domain in full, completed from reference TRBV2 and TRBJ2-7, reads EPEVTQTPSHQVTQMGQEVILRCVPISNHLYFYWYRQILGQKVEFLVSFYNNEISEKSEIFDDQFSVERPDGSNFTLKIRSTKLEDSAMYFCASLGTGPYEQYFGPGTRLTVT.

This clonotype was recorded a few times. A much larger clone differs by one base, so this may be a read error. This sequence joins TRBV7-9 and TRBJ2-3; no clear D gene. The CDR3 spans 13 residues. V was shortened by 4 bases and J by 7 bases, with 12 bases between the two germline ends. Per germline, CDR1 SEHNR and CDR2 FQNEAQ (reference sequence). CDR3 DNA: TGTGCCAGCAGCTCTTCAGCCTCGAATACGCAGTATTTT. It specifies CASSSSASNTQYF.

This chain uses TRBV4-1 with TRBJ1-3, with TRBD1 as a possible D gene (5 bases). The CDR3 consists of 12 residues. Trimming shortened V by 8 bases and J by 3 bases, and 8 bases separated the two germline ends. Germline V gene lookup returns CDR1 MGHRA and CDR2 YSYEKL. CDR3 sequence reads: CASAGLGNTIYF. The CDR3 DNA is TGCGCCAGCGCAGGGCTTGGAAACACCATATATTTT.